Below, 31 T cell receptor beta chains from the same sample are listed, as sequenced in a study of blood T cell repertoires in COVID-19. The protocol was immunoSEQ multiplex PCR, while the TCRdb copy is restricted to in-frame clones and leaves out a portion. The sample contains around 190,000 clones, more than 80% of which appear only once. Input material: peripheral blood. These receptors were collected from a human donor in a cohort sampled during active COVID-19.

The chain is built from TRBV10-3 and TRBJ2-2; 7 bases align to TRBD1. This CDR3 is 15 amino acids long. The V gene end was trimmed by 4 bases and the J gene end by 0 bases; junction bases not matched to a gene: 2. Germline V gives CDR1 ENHRY, CDR2 SYGVKD. The CDR3: CAISGGTANTGELFF. The DNA for the CDR3 is TGTGCCATCAGTGGGGGGACAGCGAACACCGGGGAGCTGTTTTTT.

V is TRBV7-8 and J is TRBJ1-2; 9 bases agree with TRBD1. The germline gives CDR1 SGHVS, CDR2 FQNEAQ. CDR3 length: 17 residues. V lost 5 bases to trimming and J lost 1 base; unmatched junction nucleotides: 11. The CDR3 loop is CASSQRGGQGINYGYTF. The CDR3 nucleotides are TGTGCCAGCAGCCAACGGGGGGGACAGGGTATTAACTATGGCTACACCTTC.

The V call is TRBV27, the J call TRBJ2-5; 7 bases map to TRBD2. This CDR3 contains 14 residues. Germline V lookup: CDR1 MNHEY, CDR2 SMNVEV (reference sequence). V lost 6 bases, J lost 5 bases, and 9 bases stayed unmatched. Here the CDR3 DNA reads TGTGCCAGCAGAGTCGGGGGGACGTGGGAGACCCAGTACTTC. Its protein is CASRVGGTWETQYF.

The CDR3 reads CASSLVLGGELFF. Written as DNA, the CDR3 is TGTGCCAGCAGCTTAGTACTTGGCGGGGAGCTGTTTTTT. This sequence joins TRBV7-9 and TRBJ2-2; unclear D gene. The CDR3 consists of 13 residues. Germline CDR1 and CDR2: SEHNR and FQNEAQ (reference sequence). The germline V and J ends were trimmed by 1 base and 7 bases, with 7 bases remaining between them.

A remark on this clone: Germline and junction disagree at one end, which may indicate a read error. The chain combines TRBV12-3 or TRBV12-4 with TRBJ1-1, with D possibly being TRBD1 (6 bases). The CDR3 runs 11 residues. CDR3 DNA sequence: TGTGCCAGCAGATCAGGGGCTGACGCTTTCTTT. Its protein is CASRSGADAFF.

The genes are TRBV7-9 and TRBJ1-1; D perhaps matches TRBD1 (5 bases). V was shortened by 0 bases and J by 5 bases, with 10 bases between the two germline ends. This CDR3 is 14 amino acids long. Germline values: CDR1 SEHNR, CDR2 FQNEAQ (reference sequence). The CDR3 nucleotides read TGTGCCAGCAGCTTAGCTGGGGCGGGGACTGAAGCTTTCTTT. Amino acids: CASSLAGAGTEAFF.

The CDR3 coding sequence is TGTGCCAGCAGTTACTCAGACAGGGGGTTGGGTGAGCAGTTCTTC. Its translation: CASSYSDRGLGEQFF. The chain couples TRBV6-6 to TRBJ2-1, with 9 bases matching TRBD1. This CDR3 is built from 15 residues. J was trimmed by 9 bases and V by 0 bases; bases with no gene match: 6. CDR1 is MNHNY, CDR2 SVGAGI, per germline (reference sequence).

In regard to this clone: The junction and the germline gene differ at one end; a read error may be behind it. CDR3 in amino acids: CASSPHGQGGQETQYF. CDR3 sequence (DNA): TGTGCTAGCAGCCCACACGGACAGGGGGGCCAAGAGACCCAGTACTTC. The V gene is TRBV7-7, the J gene TRBJ2-5, with TRBD1 identical over 10 bases. CDR3 length: 16 residues. Germline V gene data show CDR1 as SSHAT and CDR2 as FNYEAQ (reference sequence).

The rearrangement joins TRBV30 to TRBJ1-2; tentative D call: TRBD1 (5 bases). Germline V lookup: CDR1 GTSNPN, CDR2 SVGIG (reference sequence). Trimming removed 4 bases from V and 4 bases from J, with 22 bases in between. This CDR3 comprises 16 residues. CDR3 bases: TGTGCCTGGACTCCCGGGGACGGGAGTTGGGTCTATGGCTACACCTTC. Residues: CAWTPGDGSWVYGYTF.

The gene calls are TRBV6-5 and TRBJ2-5; TRBD2 is a possible D gene (5 bases). This CDR3 is 13 amino acids long. V was clipped by 6 bases and J by 3 bases, with 11 bases between them. The germline gives CDR1 MNHEY, CDR2 SVGAGI. The CDR3 spells CASSQRTEETQYF. The DNA for the CDR3 is TGTGCCAGCAGCCAGCGGACGGAAGAGACCCAGTACTTC.

This chain joins TRBV7-9 and TRBJ1-4; TRBD1 agrees at 8 bases. With 5 bases clipped from V and 8 bases from J, the junction kept 10 bases outside the gene matches. The CDR3 is 15 residues long. Germline values: CDR1 SEHNR, CDR2 FQNEAQ (reference sequence). This CDR3 is CASSGDRGPGEKLFF. DNA for the CDR3: TGTGCCAGCAGCGGAGACAGGGGCCCGGGAGAAAAACTGTTTTTT.

This clone was detected only once. This chain links TRBV7-6 with TRBJ1-1, with a possible D match to TRBD1 (6 bases). Germline V gene lookup returns CDR1 SGHVS and CDR2 FNYEAQ. The CDR3 length is 15 residues. The ends were cut back, 8 bases at V and 0 bases at J, with 16 bases in the middle. Written as DNA, the CDR3 is TGTGCCAGCGCCCCCGGGCAGGGGATGAACACTGAAGCTTTCTTT. Protein: CASAPGQGMNTEAFF.

V usage is TRBV11-2 and J usage is TRBJ2-6; no definite D call. Germline CDR1 is SGHAT and CDR2 is FQNNGV. Trimming shortened V by 1 base and J by 3 bases, and 19 bases separated the two germline ends. CDR3 length: 19 amino acids. The DNA of the CDR3 is TGTGCCAGCAGCTTAGCCCTGACAAGAATTCCTCTTGGGGCCAACGTCCTGACTTTC. This codes for CASSLALTRIPLGANVLTF. Combining the CDR3 with reference TRBV11-2 and TRBJ2-6 gives the whole variable domain EAGVAQSPRYKIIEKRQSVAFWCNPISGHATLYWYQQILGQGPKLLIQFQNNGVVDDSQLPKDRFSAERLKGVDSTLKIQPAKLEDSAVYLCASSLALTRIPLGANVLTFGAGSRLTVL.

This clone was seen more than once but under ten times. The chain couples TRBV5-5 to TRBJ2-7; D might be TRBD1 (8 bases). The CDR3 consists of 15 residues. The germline gives CDR1 SGHKS, CDR2 YYEKEE (reference sequence). V was cut by 0 bases and J by 3 bases, with 13 bases left in between. This CDR3 is CASSLVQGGLYEQYF. In DNA form, the CDR3 reads TGTGCCAGCAGCTTGGTACAGGGGGGGCTCTACGAGCAGTACTTC.

V is TRBV6-5 and J is TRBJ1-3; D not resolved. Per germline, CDR1 MNHEY and CDR2 SVGAGI. V lost 6 bases, J lost 2 bases, and 5 bases lay in between. The CDR3 runs to 12 residues. In nucleotides, the CDR3 is TGTGCCAGCAGCAAAACTGGAAACACCATATATTTT. It is translated as CASSKTGNTIYF.

V usage is TRBV6-5 and J usage is TRBJ1-2; D not certain. In germline, CDR1 is MNHEY, CDR2 SVGAGI. V was trimmed by 2 bases and J by 6 bases, leaving 13 bases between them. The CDR3 length is 14 residues. CDR3 bases: TGTGCCAGCAGTTACGTTGAAGGAGTTGATGGCTACACCTTC. This encodes CASSYVEGVDGYTF.

The chain is built from TRBV9 and TRBJ2-7, with TRBD1 matching over 11 bases. The CDR3 sequence is 14 residues long. CDR1 SGDLS and CDR2 YYNGEE come from the germline V gene. V trimming: 4 bases; J trimming: 4 bases; junction bases outside the gene matches: 4. The CDR3 nucleotides read TGTGCCAGCAGCACCGGGACAGGGGGGTACGAGCAGTACTTC. Protein sequence: CASSTGTGGYEQYF.

The V call is TRBV7-8, the J call TRBJ2-1; 11 nucleotides match TRBD2. Trimming cost V 4 bases and J 0 bases; bases outside gene matches: 8. Germline V gives CDR1 SGHVS, CDR2 FQNEAQ. The CDR3 contains 18 residues. The CDR3 region is CASSSPTSGGRSYNEQFF. The CDR3 nucleotides read TGTGCCAGCAGCTCGCCAACTAGCGGGGGCCGCTCCTACAATGAGCAGTTCTTC.

Ten or more counts support this clone. The chain has TRBV25-1 and TRBJ1-1, with TRBD1 as a possible D gene (5 bases). The germline V and J ends were trimmed by 6 bases and 1 base, with 6 bases remaining between them. The CDR3 loop spans 12 amino acids. Germline V lookup: CDR1 MGHDK, CDR2 SYGVNS. The CDR3 nucleotides are TGTGCCAGCAGGGGGGGGAACACTGAAGCTTTCTTT. Its protein product is CASRGGNTEAFF.

The gene calls are TRBV3-1 (or the pseudogene TRBV3-2) and TRBJ2-7; tentatively, D is TRBD2 (5 bases). Germline assignment: CDR1 LGHDT and CDR2 YNNKEL (reference sequence). V lost 4 bases and J 2 bases, leaving 12 bases between the germline ends. CDR3 length: 14 amino acids. CDR3 nucleotide sequence: TGTGCCAGCAGCCCGGAGGTTAGGACCTACGAGCAGTACTTC. Translated: CASSPEVRTYEQYF.

The chain has TRBV6-5 and TRBJ1-1; 10 bases line up with TRBD1. Germline V gene data show CDR1 as MNHEY and CDR2 as SVGAGI. The CDR3 has 15 residues. V gave up 4 bases and J gave up 1 base; unmatched junction bases: 3. The CDR3 bases are TGTGCCAGCAGTTCCAGGACAGGGGGGAACACTGAAGCTTTCTTT. Encoded protein: CASSSRTGGNTEAFF.

This chain joins TRBV30 and TRBJ2-7, with TRBD1 matching over 7 bases. The V gene's germline CDR1 is GTSNPN and CDR2 SVGIG (reference sequence). The CDR3 covers 13 residues. Unmatched junction bases numbered 5, after V lost 3 bases and J lost 3 bases. The CDR3 loop is CAWRGTAHYEQYF. In DNA, the CDR3 is TGTGCCTGGAGGGGGACAGCGCACTACGAGCAGTACTTC.

CDR3 DNA sequence: TGTGCCAGCAGCTTTATCGCGGAGGAAAAACTGTTTTTT. Translating it yields CASSFIAEEKLFF. The rearrangement joins TRBV5-6 to TRBJ1-4; D not certain. Germline V CDR1 and CDR2: SGHDT, YYEEEE. V shed 2 bases and J shed 8 bases, with 10 bases lying between them. CDR3 size: 13 residues.

Here the CDR3 DNA reads TGTGCCAGCAGCACGCCTCCGGGACAGATGAAATACGAGCAGTACTTC. This gives the protein CASSTPPGQMKYEQYF. The J gene is TRBJ2-7, the V gene TRBV7-9, with 7 bases lining up with TRBD1. CDR1 SEHNR and CDR2 FQNEAQ come from the germline V gene (reference sequence). The CDR3 totals 16 residues. V lost 5 bases and J lost 4; bases outside the gene matches: 14.

This chain links TRBV29-1 with TRBJ1-2; possibly TRBD1 for D (5 bases). Trimming left V 0 bases short and J 7 bases short, with 6 bases between. The V gene's germline CDR1 is SQVTM and CDR2 ANQGSEA. This CDR3 contains 11 residues. CDR3 nucleotides: TGCAGCGTTGAAGATCAGGGTGGCTACACCTTC. Translating gives CSVEDQGGYTF. The full variable domain, its missing parts supplied by reference TRBV29-1 and TRBJ1-2, is SAVISQKPSRDICQRGTSLTIQCQVDSQVTMMFWYRQQPGQSLTLIATANQGSEATYESGFVIDKFPISRPNLTFSTLTVSNMSPEDSSIYLCSVEDQGGYTFGSGTRLTVV.

The V and J genes are TRBV18 and TRBJ2-7; 12 bases align to TRBD1. Germline loops: CDR1 KGHSH, CDR2 LQKENI. The CDR3 is made up of 16 amino acids. V lost 0 bases to trimming and J lost 4 bases; unmatched junction nucleotides: 4. Here the CDR3 reads CASSPPQGQGAYEQYF. The CDR3 DNA reads as TGTGCCAGCTCACCACCGCAGGGACAGGGGGCTTACGAGCAGTACTTC.

V gene TRBV2 combines with J gene TRBJ2-4; 7 nucleotides agree with TRBD1. CDR1 SNHLY and CDR2 FYNNEI come from the germline V gene. The CDR3 contains 17 residues. With V trimmed by 3 bases and J by 0 bases, 8 bases remained unmatched. DNA of the CDR3: TGTGCCAGCAGTGAGTACGGGACAGAACTAGCCAAAAACATTCAGTACTTC. Translated: CASSEYGTELAKNIQYF.

This chain links TRBV5-5 with TRBJ2-7; 9 bases are shared with TRBD1. The CDR3 loop spans 16 amino acids. The germline CDR1 and CDR2 sequences are SGHKS and YYEKEE (reference sequence). V shed 4 bases and J 3 bases; nucleotides not matched to a gene: 11. The CDR3 here is CASSIERGQGGYEQYF. The CDR3 DNA reads TGTGCCAGCAGCATTGAAAGGGGACAGGGCGGCTACGAGCAGTACTTC.

The genes are TRBV11-2 and TRBJ2-1; 8 positions match TRBD1. V shed 7 bases, J shed 4 bases, and the junction held 9 bases outside the gene matches. The CDR3 spans 15 residues. The germline V gene has CDR1 SGHAT and CDR2 FQNNGV. CDR3 in amino acids: CASTLGQGAYNEQFF. The CDR3 DNA reads TGTGCCAGCACCCTAGGGCAGGGGGCGTACAATGAGCAGTTCTTC. Using reference TRBV11-2 and TRBJ2-1 for the parts outside the CDR3, the full variable domain is EAGVAQSPRYKIIEKRQSVAFWCNPISGHATLYWYQQILGQGPKLLIQFQNNGVVDDSQLPKDRFSAERLKGVDSTLKIQPAKLEDSAVYLCASTLGQGAYNEQFFGPGTRLTVL.

This clone was detected only a few times. The gene calls are TRBV10-1 and TRBJ2-7; no firm D call. The V gene lost 2 bases and the J gene lost 5 bases, with 7 bases spanning the gap. Per the germline V gene, CDR1 is WNHNN and CDR2 is SYGVQD (reference sequence). The CDR3 covers 12 residues. In nucleotides, the CDR3 is TGCGCCAGCAGTGAGACAAGCGACGAGCAGTACTTC. It specifies CASSETSDEQYF.

This clone appeared a single time. The V and J genes are TRBV7-6 and TRBJ2-7, with TRBD1 matching 8 bases. With 5 bases clipped from V and 2 bases from J, the junction kept 8 bases outside the gene matches. The CDR3 loop spans 15 amino acids. Germline CDR1 is SGHVS and CDR2 is FNYEAQ. In DNA, the CDR3 is TGTGCCAGCAGCCCGGACAGGGCCGCAGCCTACGAGCAGTACTTC. Translated, it gives CASSPDRAAAYEQYF.